Here is one TCR beta chain with its context. CDR1 is MDHEN, CDR2 SYDVKM, per germline. V lost 4 bases, J lost 4 bases, and 16 bases lay in between. CDR3 length equals 15 residues. This record comes from a study of blood T cell repertoires in COVID-19. On the study more broadly: COVID-19 samples, acute and convalescent, were from the United States, Italy and Spain. Sample material is recorded as cDNA or gDNA derived from T cells, B-cell-depleted T cells, or PBMCs.

Study processing details: Amplifying reference gene primers gave estimates of nucleated cell counts. TCRdb's table, derived via immunoSEQ multiplex PCR, lists solely in-frame clones and lacks some. That table gives V, J and clone size, and the DNA gave D and trimming. The table shows about 240,000 clones, with about 80% occurring only once. This sequence was found in a woman aged 80 or over with acute or convalescent COVID-19. The sample consisted of peripheral blood. The chain uses TRBV28 and TRBJ1-2; the D gene is possibly TRBD1 (6 bases). CDR3 in DNA: TGTGCCAGCAGTTCGCCCCGCGGGGGCGGCTATGGCTACACCTTC. This sequence encodes CASSSPRGGGYGYTF.